One and the same sample provided the 28 T cell receptor beta chains below, sequenced in a study of blood T cells in healthy people across ages. It was with a sample-barcoded 5' primer and a J-beta primer mix that a second PCR of about 6 to 11 cycles was run. TCRdb reanalysed the 5' RACE reads using MiXCR and keeps one entry per CDR3 protein. The table has hundreds of thousands of distinct CDR3 sequences, roughly 20% seen once; the top ten hold 3% to 4.5%. The sample consisted of blood. The receptors stem from a man between 70 and 80 years old in good health.

The chain carries TRBV5-1 and TRBJ2-5; 11 positions match TRBD2. CDR1 is SGHRS and CDR2 is YFSETQ in the germline V gene. V lost 3 bases to trimming and J lost 3 bases; unmatched junction nucleotides: 4. The CDR3 contains 15 residues. CDR3 bases: TGCGCCAGCAGCTCATTGACTAGCGGGGAAGAGACCCAGTACTTC. It specifies CASSSLTSGEETQYF.

The chain employs TRBV9 and TRBJ2-5; D is undetermined. The J call is in doubt because the DNA end fits TRBJ2-7 better. This CDR3 comprises 15 residues. Per the germline V gene, CDR1 is SGDLS and CDR2 is YYNGEE. CDR3 protein: CASSVATGPAYEQYF. CDR3 nucleotide sequence: TGTGCCAGCAGCGTAGCTACCGGACCCGCTTACGAGCAGTACTTC.

This clonotype was seen just once. J is TRBJ2-7 and V is TRBV4-1; 10 bases line up with TRBD2. The length of the CDR3 is 15 residues. Germline-derived CDR1 and CDR2 are MGHRA and YSYEKL. V dropped 4 bases and J dropped 5; count of bases not matched to a gene: 8. CDR3 in DNA: TGCGCCAGCAGCCCCAGCGGGAGGGTGGAAAACGAGCAGTACTTC. Residues: CASSPSGRVENEQYF.

The chain uses TRBV7-2 and TRBJ2-1; TRBD2 matches at 7 bases. CDR3 length: 14 residues. Trimming took 5 bases from V and 8 from J; bases not matched to a gene: 9. Germline V gives CDR1 SGHTA, CDR2 FQGNSA. As DNA, the CDR3 is TGTGCCAGCAGCCTCCGGGGGGAGGTCTATGAGCAGTTCTTC. The encoded protein is CASSLRGEVYEQFF.

The chain combines TRBV4-3 with TRBJ1-1, with D perhaps TRBD1 (6 bases). V shed 1 base and J shed 1 base, with 7 bases lying between them. Germline values: CDR1 LGHNA, CDR2 YSLEER. This CDR3 has 14 residues. The CDR3, as DNA: TGCGCCAGCAGCCAAGGACAGGAGAACACTGAAGCTTTCTTT. Residues: CASSQGQENTEAFF.

J is TRBJ2-7 and V is TRBV3-1; D might be TRBD1 (5 bases). V was pared by 4 bases and J by 7 bases, with 20 bases between. The CDR3 loop spans 15 amino acids. Germline V gene lookup returns CDR1 LGHDT and CDR2 YNNKEL (reference sequence). The CDR3 DNA is TGTGCCAGCAGCCCAAGGGGCAGCGATCCTCGGGAGCAGTACTTC. Encoded protein: CASSPRGSDPREQYF.

The chain joins TRBV7-6 to TRBJ1-1; D possibly corresponds to TRBD1 (6 bases). CDR1 and CDR2 from the germline V gene are SGHVS and FNYEAQ. This CDR3 comprises 12 residues. Trimming took off 5 bases at V and 5 bases at J, with 9 bases between the two ends. Here the CDR3 DNA reads TGTGCCAGCAGCGGGAGGGGGACTGAAGCTTTCTTT. Translated: CASSGRGTEAFF. Full variable domain (missing parts from reference TRBV7-6 and TRBJ1-1): GAGVSQSPRYKVTKRGQDVALRCDPISGHVSLYWYRQALGQGPEFLTYFNYEAQQDKSGLPNDRFSAERPEGSISTLTIQRTEQRDSAMYRCASSGRGTEAFFGQGTRLTVV.

The sample holds many counts of this clonotype. V gene TRBV5-1 combines with J gene TRBJ2-3; D is unclear. Germline-derived CDR1 and CDR2 are SGHRS and YFSETQ. The germline V and J ends were trimmed by 1 base and 6 bases, with 12 bases remaining between them. This CDR3 spans 14 amino acids. Here the CDR3 reads CASSLRSVEDTQYF. DNA of the CDR3: TGCGCCAGCAGCTTGCGGTCAGTCGAGGATACGCAGTATTTT.

As concerns this clonotype: The junction departs from the called germline gene at one end, perhaps through a read error. The chain carries TRBV28 and TRBJ1-4; the D gene is possibly TRBD1 (5 bases). The CDR3 has 14 amino acids. The germline V gene encodes CDR1 MDHEN and CDR2 SYDVKM. CDR3 region: CATSPLQANEKLFF. The CDR3 DNA reads TGTGCCACCAGTCCATTACAGGCTAATGAAAAACTGTTTTTT.

In regard to this clonotype: A read error may produce the germline difference seen at one junction end. The chain links TRBV7-6 to TRBJ2-5; 11 bases agree with TRBD2. The DNA end is a closer match to TRBJ2-1, so the J assignment may be wrong. The CDR3 runs to 18 residues. The germline V gene has CDR1 SGHVS and CDR2 FNYEAQ. The CDR3 sequence: CASSLGTSGFYGPNDQFF. CDR3 DNA sequence: TGTGCCAGCAGCCTCGGGACTAGCGGTTTCTATGGACCCAATGATCAGTTCTTC.

This clonotype was seen more than once but under ten times. This rearrangement joins TRBV2 to TRBJ1-5, with D possibly being TRBD1 (6 bases). The CDR3 has 13 residues. The V and J ends lost 6 bases and 7 bases respectively, with 13 bases between them. Looked up from germline, CDR1 is SNHLY and CDR2 is FYNNEI. CDR3 in amino acids: CASRGAGRQPQHF. The DNA for the CDR3 is TGTGCCAGCAGGGGGGCAGGGAGGCAGCCCCAGCATTTT.

This clonotype was observed a handful of times. The chain combines TRBV12-3 or TRBV12-4 with TRBJ1-6; 7 bases are shared with TRBD1. The CDR3 has 14 residues. Trimming cost V 5 bases and J 8 bases; bases outside gene matches: 6. The DNA for the CDR3 is TGTGCCAGCAGTAAGACAGGGCAGGATTCACCCCTCCACTTT. Amino acids: CASSKTGQDSPLHF.

This clonotype came up a few times. This sequence joins TRBV28 and TRBJ1-4, with TRBD1 matching over 7 bases. The germline gives CDR1 MDHEN, CDR2 SYDVKM. CDR3 length: 14 residues. The junction had 7 bases not matched to a gene; V was cut back by 8 bases and J by 4 bases. CDR3 residues: CASRYTGVNEKLFF. The CDR3, as DNA: TGTGCCAGCCGCTATACAGGGGTTAATGAAAAACTGTTTTTT.

Only a few counts were recorded for this clonotype. V and J are TRBV7-2 and TRBJ2-5; D might be TRBD2 (5 bases). The assigned J gene may be wrong: the sequence end matches TRBJ2-1 better. This CDR3 has 15 amino acids. From germline, CDR1 is SGHTA and CDR2 FQGNSA. The CDR3 sequence: CASSPQGWRANEQFF. In nucleotides, the CDR3 is TGTGCCAGCAGCCCCCAAGGATGGCGGGCCAATGAGCAGTTCTTC.

This clonotype was seen only a few times. The chain combines TRBV6-2 or TRBV6-3 with TRBJ2-5; a possible D gene is TRBD2 (6 bases). Germline CDR1 and CDR2: MNHEY and SVGEGT. V was pared by 2 bases and J by 9 bases, with 19 bases between. The length of the CDR3 is 15 residues. The CDR3 here is CASSYVDGGGEAQYF. Here the CDR3 DNA reads TGTGCCAGCAGTTACGTAGATGGCGGCGGGGAGGCCCAGTACTTC.

The rearrangement uses TRBV5-6 and TRBJ1-4; D is unclear. CDR1 is SGHDT, CDR2 YYEEEE, per germline. V was trimmed by 0 bases and J by 9 bases, leaving 9 bases between them. The CDR3 consists of 13 residues. CDR3 loop: CASSLGAAKKLFF. In nucleotides, the CDR3 is TGTGCCAGCAGCTTGGGGGCTGCCAAAAAACTGTTTTTT.

The V gene is TRBV7-3, the J gene TRBJ1-6; D is perhaps TRBD1 (5 bases). CDR3 length: 14 residues. Germline-derived CDR1 and CDR2 are SGHTA and FQGTGA. Trimming removed 5 bases at V and 6 bases at J, with 11 bases between. The CDR3 loop is CASSPGTANSPLHF. The CDR3 nucleotides are TGTGCCAGCAGCCCGGGGACCGCTAATTCACCCCTCCACTTT.

This clonotype was seen repeatedly, ten times or more. V gene TRBV2 combines with J gene TRBJ1-2; unclear D gene. In germline, CDR1 is SNHLY, CDR2 FYNNEI. Trimming pared 7 bases from V and 0 bases from J, leaving 9 bases between. CDR3 length: 13 amino acids. CDR3 DNA sequence: TGTGCCAGCAATAATCCAGCTAACTATGGCTACACCTTC. This encodes CASNNPANYGYTF.

The chain carries TRBV29-1 and TRBJ2-1; D is perhaps TRBD1 (6 bases). Trimming took off 4 bases at V and 16 bases at J, with 23 bases between the two ends. The length of the CDR3 is 13 residues. Germline values: CDR1 SQVTM, CDR2 ANQGSEA. The CDR3 nucleotides read TGCAGCGTTGCATTAGGCCCAGGGGCAAGGCATTTCTTC. Protein sequence: CSVALGPGARHFF.

The chain has TRBV4-1 and TRBJ2-1; TRBD1 agrees at 7 bases. With V trimmed by 1 base and J by 3 bases, 9 bases remained unmatched. Germline V gene lookup returns CDR1 MGHRA and CDR2 YSYEKL. This CDR3 is 17 amino acids long. CDR3 protein: CASSQALTGLGYNEQFF. The CDR3, as DNA: TGCGCCAGCAGCCAAGCCCTGACAGGGCTGGGCTACAATGAGCAGTTCTTC.

The rearrangement joins TRBV12-3 or TRBV12-4 to TRBJ2-5; 13 bases match TRBD2. Unmatched junction bases numbered 5, after V lost 5 bases and J lost 11 bases. This CDR3 is 13 amino acids long. The CDR3 bases are TGTGCCAGCAGTGGACTAGCGGGGGATGAGCAGTACTTC. As protein: CASSGLAGDEQYF.

This chain links TRBV6-6 with TRBJ1-2; tentative D call: TRBD1 (6 bases). In germline, CDR1 is MNHNY, CDR2 SVGAGI (reference sequence). The CDR3 has 14 residues. Deletions cut 5 bases from V and 2 bases from J, with 12 bases between. The CDR3, as DNA: TGTGCCAGCAGTACCCCACAGGGAAACTATGGCTACACCTTC. Translation: CASSTPQGNYGYTF.

The genes are TRBV28 and TRBJ2-3; 9 bases match TRBD2. Germline CDR1 MDHEN, CDR2 SYDVKM. The CDR3 has 16 residues. After removal of 4 bases from V and 4 bases from J, the junction contained 9 bases not matched to a gene. The CDR3 DNA follows: TGTGCCAGCAGTTCCATAGCGGGAGAATCCGCAGATACGCAGTATTTT. Translation: CASSSIAGESADTQYF. Using reference TRBV28 and TRBJ2-3 for the parts outside the CDR3, the full variable domain is DVKVTQSSRYLVKRTGEKVFLECVQDMDHENMFWYRQDPGLGLRLIYFSYDVKMKEKGDIPEGYSVSREKKERFSLILESASTNQTSMYLCASSSIAGESADTQYFGPGTRLTVL.

This clonotype was seen a few times. V usage is TRBV4-3 and J usage is TRBJ2-4; 7 bases line up with TRBD2. V lost 4 bases to trimming and J lost 7 bases; unmatched junction nucleotides: 7. Germline V lookup: CDR1 LGHNA, CDR2 YSLEER. The CDR3 spans 14 residues. The CDR3 DNA is TGCGCCAGCAGCCCCATTGTGGGAGGGAACATTCAGTACTTC. This codes for CASSPIVGGNIQYF.

This chain connects TRBV5-1 to TRBJ2-3, with TRBD1 matching 8 bases. V lost 8 bases to trimming and J lost 2 bases; unmatched junction nucleotides: 7. The V gene's germline CDR1 is SGHRS and CDR2 YFSETQ. The CDR3 sequence is 14 residues long. This CDR3 is CASLPGQDTDTQYF. CDR3 bases: TGCGCCAGTCTTCCGGGACAGGACACAGATACGCAGTATTTT.

The rearrangement uses TRBV20-1 and TRBJ1-1; D may be TRBD1 (6 bases). CDR3 length: 14 residues. Per the germline V gene, CDR1 is DFQATT and CDR2 is SNEGSKA (reference sequence). V was trimmed by 6 bases and J by 2 bases, leaving 16 bases between them. This CDR3 reads CSAGPRGENTEAFF. The CDR3 DNA is TGCAGTGCCGGACCCAGGGGAGAAAACACTGAAGCTTTCTTT.

This clonotype came up a few times. This chain joins TRBV20-1 and TRBJ2-7; TRBD2 is a possible D gene (6 bases). TRBJ2-1 explains the end of the DNA better; the J call may be wrong. The CDR3 totals 13 residues. CDR1 DFQATT and CDR2 SNEGSKA come from the germline V gene (reference sequence). The DNA of the CDR3 is TGCAGTGCTAGACGGGGCTGGGGGGATGAGCAGTTCTTC. Residues: CSARRGWGDEQFF.

This clonotype was recorded a few times. The chain combines TRBV7-2 with TRBJ1-2; D is unresolved. The CDR3 spans 14 residues. V was clipped by 5 bases and J by 4 bases, with 14 bases between them. Germline CDR1 and CDR2: SGHTA and FQGNSA. The CDR3 DNA sequence: TGTGCCAGCAGCCAATCCGCGGATCGCTATGGCTACACCTTC. It codes for CASSQSADRYGYTF.